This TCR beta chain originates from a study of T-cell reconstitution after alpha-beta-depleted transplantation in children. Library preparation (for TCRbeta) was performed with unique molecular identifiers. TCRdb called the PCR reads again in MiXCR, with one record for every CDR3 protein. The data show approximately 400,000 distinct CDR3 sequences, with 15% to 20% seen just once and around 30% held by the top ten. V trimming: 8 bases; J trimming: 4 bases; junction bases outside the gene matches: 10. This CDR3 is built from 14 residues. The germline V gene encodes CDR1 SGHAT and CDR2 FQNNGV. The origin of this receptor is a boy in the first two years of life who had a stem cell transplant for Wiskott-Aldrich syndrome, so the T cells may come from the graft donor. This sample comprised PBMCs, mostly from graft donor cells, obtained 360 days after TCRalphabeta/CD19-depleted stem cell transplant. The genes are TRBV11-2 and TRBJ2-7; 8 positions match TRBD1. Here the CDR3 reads CASGHPRDRYEQYF. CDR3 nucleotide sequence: TGTGCCAGCGGCCACCCCCGGGACAGGTACGAGCAGTACTTC.